This TCR beta chain comes out of a study of blood T cells in healthy people across ages. Study summary: Template switching caught about one barcoded beta molecule for each two T cells.

Primed by a sample-barcoded 5' primer and a J-beta primer mix, a second PCR proceeded for about 7 to 12 cycles. From the 5' RACE reads, TCRdb called clonotypes with MiXCR, one entry per CDR3 protein. The sample includes some 760,000 distinct CDR3 sequences, approximately 25% of them seen just once. General study results and limits: Estimates drawn from one million T cells were deemed to understate diversity.

This clonotype was seen only a few times. Its antigen is currently unknown. The germline gives CDR1 LGHNA, CDR2 YSLEER. This CDR3 contains 15 residues. These same data were also listed under a study on T cells of mothers and their children. As that report states: The sample comes from fewer than ten healthy Caucasian donors: mothers and children.

Sequencing was carried out using blood. The sequence derives from a boy younger than 18 in good health. The chain joins TRBV4-3 to TRBJ2-5, with 12 nucleotides matching TRBD2. The DNA end is a closer match to TRBJ2-1, so the J assignment may be wrong. CDR3 nucleotides: TGCGCCAGCAGCCACCGGACTAGCGGGGAGTTTGAGCAGTTCTTC. Translation: CASSHRTSGEFEQFF.